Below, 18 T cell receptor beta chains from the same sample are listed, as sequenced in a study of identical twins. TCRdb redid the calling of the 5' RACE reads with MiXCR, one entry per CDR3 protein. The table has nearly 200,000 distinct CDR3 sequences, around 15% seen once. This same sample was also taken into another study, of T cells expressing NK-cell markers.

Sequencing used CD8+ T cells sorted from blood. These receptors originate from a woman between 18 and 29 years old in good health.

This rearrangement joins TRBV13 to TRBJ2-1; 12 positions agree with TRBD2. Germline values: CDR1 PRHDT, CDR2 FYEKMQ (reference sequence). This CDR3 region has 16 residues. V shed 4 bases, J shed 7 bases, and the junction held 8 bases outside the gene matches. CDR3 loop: CASSSQTSGSGNEQFF. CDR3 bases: TGTGCCAGCAGCTCTCAGACTAGCGGGAGTGGGAATGAGCAGTTCTTC.

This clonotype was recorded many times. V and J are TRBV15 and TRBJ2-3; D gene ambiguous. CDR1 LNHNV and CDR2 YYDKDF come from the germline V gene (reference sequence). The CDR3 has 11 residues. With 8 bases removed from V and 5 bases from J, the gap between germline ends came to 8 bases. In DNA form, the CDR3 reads TGTGCCACCGGAATGGGAGATACGCAGTATTTT. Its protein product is CATGMGDTQYF.

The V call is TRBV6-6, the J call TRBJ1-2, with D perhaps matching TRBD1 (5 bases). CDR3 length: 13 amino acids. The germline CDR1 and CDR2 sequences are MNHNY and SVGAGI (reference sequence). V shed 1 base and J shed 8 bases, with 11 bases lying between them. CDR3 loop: CASSYYGGDGYTF. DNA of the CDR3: TGTGCCAGCAGTTACTATGGGGGGGACGGCTACACCTTC.

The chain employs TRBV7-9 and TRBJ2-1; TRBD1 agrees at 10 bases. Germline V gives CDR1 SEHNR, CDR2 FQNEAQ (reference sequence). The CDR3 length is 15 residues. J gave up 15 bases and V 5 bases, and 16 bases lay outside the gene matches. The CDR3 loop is CASSPPGQGLILTFF. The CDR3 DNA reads TGTGCCAGCAGCCCGCCGGGACAGGGGTTGATTTTAACGTTCTTC.

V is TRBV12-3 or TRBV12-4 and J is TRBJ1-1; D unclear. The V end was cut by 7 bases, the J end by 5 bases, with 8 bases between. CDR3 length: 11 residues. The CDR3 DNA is TGTGCCAGCAAATCCGGGACTGAAGCTTTCTTT. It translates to CASKSGTEAFF.

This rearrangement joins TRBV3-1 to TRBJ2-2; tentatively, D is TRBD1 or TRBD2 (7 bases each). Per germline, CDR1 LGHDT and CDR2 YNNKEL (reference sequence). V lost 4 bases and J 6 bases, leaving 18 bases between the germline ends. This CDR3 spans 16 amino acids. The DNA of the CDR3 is TGTGCCAGCAGCCCTGCAGGGGGGGGGGCCGCCGGGGAGCTGTTTTTT. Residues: CASSPAGGGAAGELFF.

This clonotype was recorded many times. The CDR3 protein is CASRDRDDGANVLTF. The CDR3 DNA reads TGTGCCAGCAGAGACAGGGATGATGGGGCCAACGTCCTGACTTTC. This chain connects TRBV6-1 to TRBJ2-6, with TRBD1 identical over 7 bases. Germline CDR1 and CDR2: MNHNS and SASEGT. The CDR3 sequence is 15 residues long. Trimming cost V 6 bases and J 3 bases; bases outside gene matches: 5.

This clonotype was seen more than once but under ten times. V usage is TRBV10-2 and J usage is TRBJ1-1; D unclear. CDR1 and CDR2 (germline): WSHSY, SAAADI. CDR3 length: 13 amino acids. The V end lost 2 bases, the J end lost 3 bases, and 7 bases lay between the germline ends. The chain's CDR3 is CASSEERHTEAFF. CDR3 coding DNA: TGCGCCAGCAGTGAGGAGAGGCACACTGAAGCTTTCTTT.

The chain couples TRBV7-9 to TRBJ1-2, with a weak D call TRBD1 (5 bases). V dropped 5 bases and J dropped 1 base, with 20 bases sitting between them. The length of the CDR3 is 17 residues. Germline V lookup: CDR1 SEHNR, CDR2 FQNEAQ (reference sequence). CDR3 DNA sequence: TGTGCCAGCAGCGCGGGGGGAAGACAGTCGTTTAACTATGGCTACACCTTC. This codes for CASSAGGRQSFNYGYTF.

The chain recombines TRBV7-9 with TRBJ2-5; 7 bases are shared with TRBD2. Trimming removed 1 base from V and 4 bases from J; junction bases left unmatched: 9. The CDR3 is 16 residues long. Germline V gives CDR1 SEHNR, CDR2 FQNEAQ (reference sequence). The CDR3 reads CASSLVERGGAETQYF. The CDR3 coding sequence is TGTGCCAGCAGCTTAGTAGAGCGGGGTGGAGCAGAGACCCAGTACTTC.

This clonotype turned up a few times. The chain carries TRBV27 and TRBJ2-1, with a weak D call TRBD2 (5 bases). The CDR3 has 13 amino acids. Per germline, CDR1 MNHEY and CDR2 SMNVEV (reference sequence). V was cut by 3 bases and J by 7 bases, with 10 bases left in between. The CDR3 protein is CASSLSGVNEQFF. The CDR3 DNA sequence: TGTGCCAGCAGTTTGTCCGGGGTTAATGAGCAGTTCTTC.

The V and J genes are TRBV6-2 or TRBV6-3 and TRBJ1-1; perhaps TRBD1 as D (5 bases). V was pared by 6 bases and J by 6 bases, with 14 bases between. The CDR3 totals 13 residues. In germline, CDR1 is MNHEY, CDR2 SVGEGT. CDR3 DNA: TGTGCCAGCAGAGGTCCAGGGAGGGCTGAAGCTTTCTTT. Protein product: CASRGPGRAEAFF.

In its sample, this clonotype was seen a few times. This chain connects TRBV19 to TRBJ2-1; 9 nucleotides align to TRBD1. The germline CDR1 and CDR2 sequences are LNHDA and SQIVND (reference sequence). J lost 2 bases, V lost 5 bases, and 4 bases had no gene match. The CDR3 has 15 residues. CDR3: CASSPTGGTYNEQFF. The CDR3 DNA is TGTGCCAGTAGTCCTACAGGGGGCACCTACAATGAGCAGTTCTTC.

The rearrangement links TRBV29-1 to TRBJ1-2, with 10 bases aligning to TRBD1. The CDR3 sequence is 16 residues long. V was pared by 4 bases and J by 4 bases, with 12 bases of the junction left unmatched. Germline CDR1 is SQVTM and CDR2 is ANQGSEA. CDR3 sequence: CSVGRPGTGEGYGYTF. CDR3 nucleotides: TGCAGCGTTGGGAGGCCCGGGACAGGGGAGGGCTATGGCTACACCTTC.

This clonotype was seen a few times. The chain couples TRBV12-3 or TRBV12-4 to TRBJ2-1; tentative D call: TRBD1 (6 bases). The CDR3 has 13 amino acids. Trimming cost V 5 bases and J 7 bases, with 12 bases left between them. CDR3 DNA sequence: TGTGCCAGCAGTACTCACAGGGAAAATGAGCAGTTCTTC. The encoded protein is CASSTHRENEQFF.

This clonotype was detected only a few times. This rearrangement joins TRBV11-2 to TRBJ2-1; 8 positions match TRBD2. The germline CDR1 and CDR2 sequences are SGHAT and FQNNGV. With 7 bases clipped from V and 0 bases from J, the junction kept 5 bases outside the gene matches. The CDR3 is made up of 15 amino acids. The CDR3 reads CASTLGGGSYNEQFF. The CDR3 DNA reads TGTGCCAGCACCCTCGGGGGGGGCTCCTACAATGAGCAGTTCTTC.

The chain's CDR3 is CASSFTPGLPSYNEQFF. CDR3 DNA sequence: TGTGCCAGCAGTTTCACCCCCGGACTACCCTCCTACAATGAGCAGTTCTTC. V gene TRBV6-2 or TRBV6-3 combines with J gene TRBJ2-1; D perhaps matches TRBD2 (6 bases). CDR1 and CDR2 (germline): MNHEY, SVGEGT. The CDR3 contains 17 residues. Trimming took 4 bases from V and 0 from J, leaving 16 bases between them.

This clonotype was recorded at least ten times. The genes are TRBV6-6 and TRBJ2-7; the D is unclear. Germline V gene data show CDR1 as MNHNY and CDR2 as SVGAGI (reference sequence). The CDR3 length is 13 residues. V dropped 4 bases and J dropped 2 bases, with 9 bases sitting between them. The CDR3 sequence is CASSLTRTYEQYF. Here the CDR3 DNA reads TGTGCCAGCAGTTTGACACGAACCTACGAGCAGTACTTC.